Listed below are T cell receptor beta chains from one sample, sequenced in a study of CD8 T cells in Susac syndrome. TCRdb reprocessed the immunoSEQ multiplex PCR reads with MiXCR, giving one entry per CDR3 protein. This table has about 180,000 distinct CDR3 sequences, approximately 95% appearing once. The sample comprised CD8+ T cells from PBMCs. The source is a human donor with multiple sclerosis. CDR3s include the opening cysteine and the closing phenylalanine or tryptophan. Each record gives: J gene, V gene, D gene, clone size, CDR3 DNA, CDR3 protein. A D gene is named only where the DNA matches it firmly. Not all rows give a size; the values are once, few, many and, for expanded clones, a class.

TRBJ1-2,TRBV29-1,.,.,TGCAGCGCCGAGGGTGCGAATACCGCTAAGATCGGCTACACCTTC,CSAEGANTAKIGYTF
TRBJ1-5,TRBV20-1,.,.,TGCAGTGCTACGGCTTATAACATCGCCGACAGGAATAGCAATCAGCCCCAGCATTTT,CSATAYNIADRNSNQPQHF
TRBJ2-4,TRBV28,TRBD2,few,TGTGCCAGCAGTCTAGCGGGAGAAGGGGACATTCAGTACTTC,CASSLAGEGDIQYF
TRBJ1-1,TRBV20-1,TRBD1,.,TGCAGTCCCGAGGGACAGGCGCACACTGAAGCTTTCTTT,CSPEGQAHTEAFF
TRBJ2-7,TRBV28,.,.,TGTGCCACTAGCGAGTACTACGAGCAGTACTTC,CATSEYYEQYF
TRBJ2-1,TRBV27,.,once,TGTGCCAGTTCGCGGGTGTCCTACAATGAGCAGTTCTTC,CASSRVSYNEQFF
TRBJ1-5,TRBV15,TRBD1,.,TGTGCCACCAGCACAAAGACAGGGGTTCAGCCCCAGCATTTT,CATSTKTGVQPQHF
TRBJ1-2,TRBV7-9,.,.,TGTGCCAGTAACTGGCAAGGGGAGAACTATGGCTACACCTTC,CASNWQGENYGYTF
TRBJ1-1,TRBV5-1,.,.,TGCGCCAGCAGCTTGGCGCAGGCTCTGAACACTGAAGCTTTCTTT,CASSLAQALNTEAFF
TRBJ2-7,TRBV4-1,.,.,TGCGCCAGCAGCCAAGAGACCGGGCCATACGAGCAGTACTTC,CASSQETGPYEQYF
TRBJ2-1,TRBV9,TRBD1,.,TGTGCCAGCAGCCAGGGGGCCCCGGATGAGCAGTTCTTC,CASSQGAPDEQFF
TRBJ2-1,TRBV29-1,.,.,TGCAGCGTCGGAACCTCCGTGGAGCAGTTCTTC,CSVGTSVEQFF
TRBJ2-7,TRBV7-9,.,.,TGTGCCAGCAGCTTAGGACAGATCTACGAGCAGTACTTC,CASSLGQIYEQYF
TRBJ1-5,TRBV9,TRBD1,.,TGTGCCAGCAGCGCTGGGACAGGGAATCAGCCCCAGCATTTT,CASSAGTGNQPQHF
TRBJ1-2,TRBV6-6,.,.,TGTGCCAGCGGTTTCCTAGGGGATGATGGCTACACCTTC,CASGFLGDDGYTF
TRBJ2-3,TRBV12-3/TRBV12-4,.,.,TGTGCCAGCAATCGGTTCGGGGACCGGAAAGCTCTACACACAGATACGCAGTATTTT,CASNRFGDRKALHTDTQYF
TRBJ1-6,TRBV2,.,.,TGTGCCAGCAGTGACGACATGATGGGGTCACCCCTCCACTTT,CASSDDMMGSPLHF
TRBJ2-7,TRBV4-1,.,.,TGCGCCAGCAGCCAAGATAGGGCAGGGTCCTACGAGCAGTACTTC,CASSQDRAGSYEQYF
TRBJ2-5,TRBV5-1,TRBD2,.,TGCGCCAGCAGCACCGGGACTAGCGGGACGGGGACCCAGTACTTC,CASSTGTSGTGTQYF
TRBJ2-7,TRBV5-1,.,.,TGCGCCAGCAGCTGGGGACTCTCCTCCGAGCAGTACTTC,CASSWGLSSEQYF
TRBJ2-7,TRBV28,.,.,TGTGCCAGCAGTCCCAGCTACTACGAGCAGTACTTC,CASSPSYYEQYF
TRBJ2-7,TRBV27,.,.,TGTGCCAGCAGTGGACCGAGGGAGCAGTACTTC,CASSGPREQYF
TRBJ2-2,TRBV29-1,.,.,TGCAGCGTTTCGGGCGAGGGGACCGCCGGGGAGCTGTTTTTT,CSVSGEGTAGELFF
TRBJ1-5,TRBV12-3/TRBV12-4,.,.,TGTGCCAGCAGTTCTATCGGCAGAATCAATCAGCCCCAGCATTTT,CASSSIGRINQPQHF
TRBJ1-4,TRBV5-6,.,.,TGTGCCAGCAGCGAGGACAGCTTTAATGAAAAACTGTTTTTT,CASSEDSFNEKLFF
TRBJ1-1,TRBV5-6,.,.,TGTGCCAGCAGCTTCGGCGCGAGGATCAAGGCTGAAGCTTTCTTT,CASSFGARIKAEAFF
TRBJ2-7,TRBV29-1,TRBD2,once,TGCAGCGCTCTCCTAGCGGGAGTTTCCTACGAGCAGTACTTC,CSALLAGVSYEQYF
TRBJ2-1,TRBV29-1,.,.,TGCGGATTAAGGGGCAGGTTAACGATCGGGTCCTACAATGAGCAGTTCTTC,CGLRGRLTIGSYNEQFF
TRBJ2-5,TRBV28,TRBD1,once,TGTGCCAGCAGTTATACAGGGGAAGAGACCCAGTACTTC,CASSYTGEETQYF
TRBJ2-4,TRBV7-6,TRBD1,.,TGTGCCAGCAGTTACAGGGGAAGAGCCAAAAACATTCAGTACTTC,CASSYRGRAKNIQYF
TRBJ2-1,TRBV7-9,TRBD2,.,TGTGCCAGCAGCTTACTGCGGGGGGCCTCCTACAATGAGCAGTTCTTC,CASSLLRGASYNEQFF
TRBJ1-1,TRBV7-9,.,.,TGTGCCAGCAGCCCAAGCCATTACGCTTTCTTT,CASSPSHYAFF
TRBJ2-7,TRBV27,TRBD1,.,TGTGCCAGCAGTTACGGGACAGTCTACGAGCAGTACTTC,CASSYGTVYEQYF
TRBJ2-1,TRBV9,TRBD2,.,TGTGCCAGCAGCGCCGACCCAGGGCTAGCGGGAGCCTACAATGAGCAGTTCTTC,CASSADPGLAGAYNEQFF
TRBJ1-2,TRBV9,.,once,TGTGCCAGCAGCGCCTCCCGGGGTGCTGGCTATGGCTACACCTTC,CASSASRGAGYGYTF
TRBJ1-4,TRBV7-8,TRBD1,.,TGTGCCAGCAGCATACAGGGACAGACTAATGAAAAACTGTTTTTT,CASSIQGQTNEKLFF
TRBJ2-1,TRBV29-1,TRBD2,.,TGCAGCGTTCCACTAATGGGACTAGCGGCTTATGAGCAGTTCTTC,CSVPLMGLAAYEQFF
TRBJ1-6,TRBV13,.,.,TGTGCCAGCAGCTTAGCTGGGGGAGGTAATTCACCCCTCCACTTT,CASSLAGGGNSPLHF
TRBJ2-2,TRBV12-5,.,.,TGTGCTAGTGGTCTGACAGATTACACCGGGGAGCTGTTTTTT,CASGLTDYTGELFF
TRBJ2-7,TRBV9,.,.,TGTGCCAGCAGCAAAGCGGACAGTTCAACCTACGAGCAGTACTTC,CASSKADSSTYEQYF
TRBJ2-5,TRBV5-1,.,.,TGCGCCAGCAGCTTGGTGACGGGAAGGGCAGGGGTAGAGACCCAGTACTTC,CASSLVTGRAGVETQYF
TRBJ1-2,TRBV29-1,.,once,TGCAGCGCTAAGTCGGGGGAGGGCTTAGAGTGGATCTATGGCTACACCTTC,CSAKSGEGLEWIYGYTF